This TCR beta chain was retrieved from a study of cytomegalovirus exposure and HLA in healthy donors. Whole-study results and caveats: Being productive about 90% or about 30% of the time was typical of most TCR beta V segments in an earlier analysis. The Asian-associated ancestry cluster reportedly had fewer N-insertions than the roughly 700-donor mean in a later analysis.

In the PCR, 60 Vbeta and 13 Jbeta primers were used. Sequenced by immunoSEQ multiplex PCR; TCRdb stores in-frame clones only, minus some. Altogether about 140,000 clones are present, roughly 80% being singletons, with the ten largest covering around 3.4%. Note on this clone: What it recognizes is unknown.

This CDR3 comprises 15 residues. In germline, CDR1 is SNHLY, CDR2 FYNNEI. V gave up 6 bases and J gave up 8 bases, with 20 bases separating them. This chain links TRBV2 with TRBJ2-1, with D possibly matching TRBD2 (6 bases). The source of this sequence is a man aged 35 to 55 in good health and CMV-seronegative. Input material: PBMCs. CDR3 DNA: TGTGCCAGCAGAGGGATGAGGGGACTGTCGGATGAGCAGTTCTTC. It is translated as CASRGMRGLSDEQFF.